This TCR beta chain was recovered during a study of CD8 T cell repertoires and HIV-1 epitope variants. Study-level background: Enriched T cells were co-cultured with equal numbers of autologous T cell-negative antigen-presenting cells.

Sequencing was performed with immunoSEQ multiplex PCR; in TCRdb, only in-frame clones are kept and a portion is missing. The sample holds a few thousand clones, roughly 60% seen once. On this clone itself: Antigen unknown.

The study, taken as a whole, reports: Of about nine antigen-specific beta clonotypes, six appeared to cross-react with escape variants.

The CDR3 extends over 15 amino acids. V dropped 2 bases and J dropped 4; count of bases not matched to a gene: 6. CDR1 SGHDT and CDR2 YYEEEE come from the germline V gene. The chain combines TRBV5-6 with TRBJ2-7; 10 bases are a match to TRBD2. This clonotype was sampled from a male donor with HIV. The specimen sequenced was cultured CD8+ T cells derived from PBMCs. CDR3 protein: CASSFRGLAEYEQYF. CDR3 bases: TGTGCCAGCAGCTTTCGAGGACTAGCGGAATACGAGCAGTACTTC.